This T cell receptor (beta chain) was sequenced during a study of control samples from healthy donors and cancer patients. This clone was seen a few times. J lost 9 bases, V lost 5 bases, and 10 bases had no gene match. The CDR3 extends over 15 amino acids. Looked up from germline, CDR1 is SEHNR and CDR2 is FQNEAQ (reference sequence). The assay was immunoSEQ multiplex PCR, and TCRdb's table has in-frame clones only and misses some. The sample consists of roughly 130,000 clones, 75% to 95% of them appearing once. V and J are TRBV7-9 and TRBJ1-6, with 7 nucleotides matching TRBD1. Sequences were obtained from blood. The TCR originated in a man aged 18-30 years in good health. CDR3 DNA sequence: TGTGCCAGCAGCACCTCAGGGACAGTGGGTTCACCCCTCCACTTT. Its translation is CASSTSGTVGSPLHF.